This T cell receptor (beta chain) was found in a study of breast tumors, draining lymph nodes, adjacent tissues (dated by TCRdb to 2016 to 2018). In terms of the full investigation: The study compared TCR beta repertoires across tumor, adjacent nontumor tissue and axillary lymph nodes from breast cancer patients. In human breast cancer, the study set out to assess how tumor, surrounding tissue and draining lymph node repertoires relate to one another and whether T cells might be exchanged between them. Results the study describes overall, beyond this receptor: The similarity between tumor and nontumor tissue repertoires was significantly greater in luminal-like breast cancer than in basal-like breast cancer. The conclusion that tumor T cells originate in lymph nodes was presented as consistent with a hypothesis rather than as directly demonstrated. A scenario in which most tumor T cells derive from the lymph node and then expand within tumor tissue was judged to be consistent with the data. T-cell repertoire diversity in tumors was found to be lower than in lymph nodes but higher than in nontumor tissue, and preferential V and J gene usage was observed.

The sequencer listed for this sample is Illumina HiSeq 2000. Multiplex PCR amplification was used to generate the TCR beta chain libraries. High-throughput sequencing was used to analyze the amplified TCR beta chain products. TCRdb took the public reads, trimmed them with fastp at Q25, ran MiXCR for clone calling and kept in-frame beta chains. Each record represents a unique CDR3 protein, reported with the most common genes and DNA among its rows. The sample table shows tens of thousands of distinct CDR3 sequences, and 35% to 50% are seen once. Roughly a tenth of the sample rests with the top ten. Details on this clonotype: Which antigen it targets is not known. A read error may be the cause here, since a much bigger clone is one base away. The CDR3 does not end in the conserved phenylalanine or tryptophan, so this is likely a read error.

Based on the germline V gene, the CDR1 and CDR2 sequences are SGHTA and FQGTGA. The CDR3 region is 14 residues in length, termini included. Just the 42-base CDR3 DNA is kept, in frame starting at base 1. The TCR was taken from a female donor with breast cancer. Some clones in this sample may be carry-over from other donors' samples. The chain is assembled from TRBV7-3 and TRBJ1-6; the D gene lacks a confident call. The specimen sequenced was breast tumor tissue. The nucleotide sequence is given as TGTGCCGGCAGCTTAGGGCAGAAGAATTCACCCCTCCACCTT. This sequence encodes CAGSLGQKNSPLHL.